The source of this TCR beta chain is a study of beta chain features in type 1 diabetes (dated by TCRdb to the late 2010s). With regard to the full study: No differences in mean age, gender distribution, total cell number or subset yield were found between patients and healthy donors. A total of 90 million to 130 million sorted cells were examined across all samples, and a strong correlation was observed between cell number per subset and RNA yield. The study compared the TCRB repertoires of sorted circulating CD4+ T cell subsets in recently diagnosed type 1 diabetes patients with those in matched healthy donors. Regulatory and stem cell-like memory subsets were isolated from only 8 patients and about eight healthy donors, whereas naive and central memory subsets came from all 30 or so donors.

A single peripheral blood draw of about 116 mL on average was collected from each donor into heparinised tubes. Using a panel that included CD45RO, CCR7, CD25, CD127, CD95 and CD27, naive, central memory, regulatory and stem cell-like memory CD4+ T cells were sorted on a BD FACSAria II. All sorted populations exceeded 95% purity. Right away, PBMCs were isolated by Lymphoprep density gradient centrifugation and were stained directly, with no culture step. So that batch effects would be minimized, each experiment stained and sorted samples in pairs, pairing one healthy donor with one patient. The research as a whole found: Because small numbers of individuals were included in the HLA sub-analyses, any influence of HLA type on TCRB rearrangement was left unresolved. PCR might favor shorter templates, but patient and control samples were amplified and corrected together, so any skew would affect both groups equally. Naive, central memory and regulatory TCRB repertoires appeared to be more alike among patients than among healthy donors. Patients with type 1 diabetes made fewer insertions and deleted more nucleotides at VDJ recombination sites, implying thymic rearrangement abnormalities. In all four CD4+ subsets, TCRB CDR3 length was moderately but significantly shorter in type 1 diabetes patients. Because cDNA was sequenced instead of genomic DNA, highly expressing activated cells could be over-represented, though the groups showed no difference in activation or CD3 levels.

With respect to this clone: Which antigen it targets is not known. Its ends do not fully match the called genes, so a read error is possible.

The High Capacity cDNA Reverse Transcription Kit was used to reverse transcribe all of the isolated RNA, meaning that expressed TCRB transcripts were what got sequenced. Naive, central memory and regulatory T cell samples underwent deep immunoSEQ sequencing, averaging about 3.57 million total reads per sample. After sorted cells were lysed in RLT buffer, RNA was extracted with DNase-treated RNeasy Micro or Mini kits, with the choice depending on cell number. Each cell subset was processed on its own to prevent cross-contamination, while patient and healthy donor samples were processed together. TCRB sequences were amplified from cDNA with the immunoSEQ multiplex PCR, producing 87-bp fragments spanning the CDR3 region. The amplicons were sequenced using the Illumina HiSeq platform. The paper's processing steps were these. PCR bias was computationally corrected using synthetic template baselines, reads within Hamming distance 2 were collapsed, and singletons that could not be merged were discarded. Reads were aligned against IMGT so that V, D and J genes, CDR3 length and insertions or deletions at six rearrangement sites could be assigned. Clonotype counts were normalized to sorted cell number within each subset before computing true diversity and Gini coefficients with the tcR R package. The overlap coefficient, calculated on TCRB nucleotide sequences, was used to quantify repertoire sharing. Out-of-frame TCRB sequences from naive cells were analyzed as a proxy for the pre-selection repertoire. Drawn from immuneACCESS, this table holds only the in-frame rearrangements with V and J called that TCRdb kept. Clones are partly lost; checked studies trace under half to an unresolved V gene and leave the rest unexplained. V, J and clone size are those of that table, while D and trimming were read from the DNA. For this sample there are roughly 230,000 clones; over 8.5% appear just once. The ten largest clones take up just under 0.035% of the sample.

CDR1 and CDR2, looked up from the germline V gene (reference sequence), are LNHDA and SQIVND. Counted from cysteine to phenylalanine, this CDR3 has 13 amino acids. The read is trimmed to its CDR3 DNA, 39 bases read in frame from base 1. The material sequenced was naive CD4+ T cells from blood. The sample's cell subset or site label is to be understood as: true naive CD4+ T cells. The chain links TRBV19 with TRBJ2-5; 9 of the junction bases match TRBD1. The sequence derives from a woman aged 18 to 35 in good health. At the DNA level, the sequence is TGTGCCAGTGGGACAGGGCCCCAAGAGGCCCAGTACTTC. Translation gives CASGTGPQEAQYF.